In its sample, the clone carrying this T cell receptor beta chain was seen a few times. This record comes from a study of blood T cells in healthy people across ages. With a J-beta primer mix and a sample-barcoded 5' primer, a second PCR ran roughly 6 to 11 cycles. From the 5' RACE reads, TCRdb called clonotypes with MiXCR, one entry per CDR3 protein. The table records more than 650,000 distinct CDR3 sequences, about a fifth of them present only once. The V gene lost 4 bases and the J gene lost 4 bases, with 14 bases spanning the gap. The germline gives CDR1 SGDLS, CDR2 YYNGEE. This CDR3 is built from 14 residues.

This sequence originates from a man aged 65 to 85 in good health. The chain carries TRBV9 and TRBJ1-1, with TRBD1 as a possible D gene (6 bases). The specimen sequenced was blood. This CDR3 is CASSSAGASTEAFF. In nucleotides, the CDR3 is TGTGCCAGCAGCTCCGCAGGGGCTAGCACTGAAGCTTTCTTT.